This T cell receptor (beta chain) originates from a study of metastatic and nonmetastatic thyroid tumors. The study's findings and limits: When malignant thyroid tumors were compared with benign nodules, TCR beta diversity was reportedly significantly higher in the malignant tumors. This held in both blood and tumor samples.

TCRdb re-called clones via MiXCR from the PCR reads. The data show under 45,000 clones, about 40% seen once. CDR1 is SEHNR and CDR2 is FQNEAQ in the germline V gene (reference sequence). The CDR3 sequence is 12 residues long. V was trimmed by 5 bases and J by 7 bases, leaving 11 bases between them. No treatment had been given to any patient before thyroid surgery. For this clone: Antigen unknown.

The source material was tumor tissue. This sequence joins TRBV7-9 and TRBJ1-2, with D perhaps TRBD1 (5 bases). This clonotype was obtained from a female donor with papillary thyroid cancer or a benign thyroid nodule (not recorded which). Some clones in this sample may be carry-over from other donors' samples. The CDR3, as DNA: TGTGCCAGCAGCACACCAGGGTCTGGCTACACCTTC. Amino acids: CASSTPGSGYTF.